These 20 T cell receptor beta chains were sequenced from one sample in a study of somatic mutations in cytotoxic T cells in rheumatoid arthritis. Libraries were prepared by immunoSEQ multiplex PCR; TCRdb keeps only in-frame clonotypes and omits some of them. The sample lists 15,000 to 20,000 clones; roughly 87% were seen once. Sequenced sample: CD8+ T cells sorted from blood. All receptors derive from a woman in her forties or fifties in good health.

V usage is TRBV11-3 and J usage is TRBJ2-1, with D perhaps TRBD1 (6 bases). V lost 5 bases and J lost 7, with 15 bases in between. Germline loops: CDR1 SGHNT, CDR2 YENEEA. CDR3 length: 14 amino acids. For the CDR3, the DNA is TGTGCCAGCAGCCACAGGGATGATCTAAATGAGCAGTTCTTC. Amino acid sequence: CASSHRDDLNEQFF.

The chain recombines TRBV10-3 with TRBJ2-3; D unclear. The V end lost 2 bases, the J end lost 4 bases, and 13 bases lay between the germline ends. Germline values: CDR1 ENHRY, CDR2 SYGVKD. This CDR3 has 15 amino acids. CDR3 DNA: TGTGCCATCAGTGAGGGCCCGCGTACCCCAGATACGCAGTATTTT. As protein: CAISEGPRTPDTQYF.

The chain is built from TRBV29-1 and TRBJ1-3; D is possibly TRBD1 (5 bases). The V gene's germline CDR1 is SQVTM and CDR2 ANQGSEA. CDR3 length equals 14 residues. Trimming cost V 3 bases and J 1 base, with 10 bases left between them. The CDR3 is CSVEGTFSGNTIYF. The CDR3 DNA reads TGCAGCGTTGAGGGGACCTTTTCTGGAAACACCATATATTTT.

V and J are TRBV29-1 and TRBJ1-2; 9 bases line up with TRBD1. V dropped 3 bases and J dropped 8; count of bases not matched to a gene: 10. The CDR3 has 14 amino acids. Germline V gives CDR1 SQVTM, CDR2 ANQGSEA. CDR3: CSVETGQGMEGYTF. The DNA of the CDR3 is TGCAGCGTTGAGACCGGACAGGGGATGGAGGGCTACACCTTC. The variable domain in full, with the rest retrieved from reference TRBV29-1 and TRBJ1-2, is SAVISQKPSRDICQRGTSLTIQCQVDSQVTMMFWYRQQPGQSLTLIATANQGSEATYESGFVIDKFPISRPNLTFSTLTVSNMSPEDSSIYLCSVETGQGMEGYTFGSGTRLTVV.

The CDR3 DNA is TGTGCCAGCAGTGAACTAGGCGGGGGCGAGCAGTACTTC. It translates to CASSELGGGEQYF. The J gene is TRBJ2-7, the V gene TRBV6-1, with TRBD2 identical over 7 bases. This CDR3 region has 13 residues. Germline V gene sequence: CDR1 MNHNS, CDR2 SASEGT. V shed 2 bases and J 6 bases; nucleotides not matched to a gene: 4.

The count of this clone is one. The rearrangement joins TRBV27 to TRBJ2-5, with D possibly being TRBD1 (5 bases). Germline V gene sequence: CDR1 MNHEY, CDR2 SMNVEV (reference sequence). The V end was cut by 0 bases, the J end by 1 base, with 9 bases between. This CDR3 comprises 15 residues. CDR3 nucleotides: TGTGCCAGCAGTTTATCCGCCAGGGCCCAAGAGACCCAGTACTTC. The encoded protein is CASSLSARAQETQYF.

CDR3 sequence: CASSSHVAESSYNEQFF. CDR3 nucleotides: TGTGCCAGCAGCTCCCACGTAGCGGAGAGCTCCTACAATGAGCAGTTCTTC. The chain has TRBV7-9 and TRBJ2-1; D perhaps matches TRBD2 (6 bases). Germline values: CDR1 SEHNR, CDR2 FQNEAQ (reference sequence). The V and J ends lost 4 bases and 0 bases respectively, with 16 bases between them. This CDR3 comprises 17 residues.

The rearrangement uses TRBV15 and TRBJ2-1, with D tentatively TRBD1 or TRBD2 (5 bases each). CDR1 and CDR2 from the germline V gene are LNHNV and YYDKDF (reference sequence). This CDR3 comprises 14 residues. V was clipped by 3 bases and J by 5 bases, with 11 bases between them. Here the CDR3 reads CATSSRVGDNEQFF. The CDR3 region has the DNA TGTGCCACCAGCAGCAGGGTCGGGGACAATGAGCAGTTCTTC.

The rearrangement links TRBV6-5 to TRBJ1-2; D remains ambiguous. The CDR3 spans 13 residues. CDR1 is MNHEY and CDR2 is SVGAGI in the germline V gene. The V end was cut by 2 bases, the J end by 7 bases, with 11 bases between. The CDR3 loop reads CASSYGLKSGYTF. CDR3 bases: TGTGCCAGCAGTTACGGCCTCAAATCTGGCTACACCTTC.

The sample holds a few counts of this clone. This sequence joins TRBV4-1 and TRBJ2-1; possible D gene TRBD1, 6 bases. V was cut by 2 bases and J by 8 bases, with 10 bases left in between. Germline V lookup: CDR1 MGHRA, CDR2 YSYEKL. The CDR3 spans 13 residues. The CDR3 region is CASSQSGVDEQFF. CDR3 sequence (DNA): TGCGCCAGCAGCCAATCAGGGGTCGATGAGCAGTTCTTC.

The chain recombines TRBV27 with TRBJ2-2, with D unresolved. The germline gives CDR1 MNHEY, CDR2 SMNVEV (reference sequence). Trimming cost V 5 bases and J 0 bases, with 4 bases left between them. The CDR3 has 13 amino acids. CDR3 sequence: CASSPSNTGELFF. The CDR3 DNA is TGTGCCAGCAGTCCTTCGAACACCGGGGAGCTGTTTTTT.

The V and J genes are TRBV5-4 and TRBJ2-5; 9 nucleotides match TRBD2. This CDR3 is 16 amino acids long. J was trimmed by 4 bases and V by 0 bases; bases with no gene match: 7. Germline CDR1 and CDR2: SGHNT and YYREEE (reference sequence). DNA for the CDR3: TGTGCCAGCAGCTTGGCTGGTAGCGGGAGAGGAGAGACCCAGTACTTC. Translation gives CASSLAGSGRGETQYF.

The CDR3 bases are TGTGCCAGCACTAAGGGACTGTTACTCACAGATACGCAGTATTTT. This codes for CASTKGLLLTDTQYF. The rearrangement uses TRBV6-6 and TRBJ2-3; D possibly corresponds to TRBD2 (6 bases). This CDR3 has 15 amino acids. Germline-derived CDR1 and CDR2 are MNHNY and SVGAGI (reference sequence). Trimming pared 7 bases from V and 2 bases from J, leaving 16 bases between.

The chain carries TRBV9 and TRBJ2-1; D unresolved. The CDR3 is 12 residues long. The ends were cut back, 3 bases at V and 8 bases at J, with 9 bases in the middle. The germline V gene has CDR1 SGDLS and CDR2 YYNGEE. The chain's CDR3 is CASSAQSYEQFF. CDR3 sequence (DNA): TGTGCCAGCAGCGCTCAGAGCTATGAGCAGTTCTTC.

This chain joins TRBV4-1 and TRBJ2-7; no clear D. CDR3 length equals 13 residues. The V end lost 0 bases, the J end lost 4 bases, and 7 bases lay between the germline ends. Per the germline V gene, CDR1 is MGHRA and CDR2 is YSYEKL. The CDR3 protein is CASSQEWGYEQYF. The CDR3 nucleotides read TGCGCCAGCAGCCAAGAATGGGGTTACGAGCAGTACTTC.

The chain recombines TRBV7-3 with TRBJ2-3, with 9 bases fitting TRBD2. Germline V gives CDR1 SGHTA, CDR2 FQGTGA. The CDR3 has 16 residues. The V and J ends lost 1 base and 0 bases, in that order; junction bases with no gene match: 2. Written as DNA, the CDR3 is TGTGCCAGCAGCTTAAATACTAGCGGGAGCACAGATACGCAGTATTTT. The encoded protein is CASSLNTSGSTDTQYF.

V usage is TRBV6-5 and J usage is TRBJ2-7; 7 bases are shared with TRBD1. The CDR3 sequence is 14 residues long. Trimming took 0 bases from V and 5 from J; bases not matched to a gene: 4. Germline V gene sequence: CDR1 MNHEY, CDR2 SVGAGI. CDR3: CASSYSEGANEQYF. Written as DNA, the CDR3 is TGTGCCAGCAGTTACTCTGAGGGGGCCAACGAGCAGTACTTC.

The rearrangement links TRBV5-5 to TRBJ2-1; 11 bases align to TRBD2. There are 18 residues in the CDR3. Unmatched junction bases numbered 10, after V lost 0 bases and J lost 5 bases. Germline CDR1 is SGHKS and CDR2 is YYEKEE (reference sequence). CDR3 bases: TGTGCCAGCAGCTTGGGGCGGGCTAGCGGGAGGCACCACAATGAGCAGTTCTTC. Its translation: CASSLGRASGRHHNEQFF.

This clone has just a few counts. This chain connects TRBV29-1 to TRBJ2-7; the D gene is possibly TRBD2 (6 bases). CDR3 length: 12 residues. The germline V gene has CDR1 SQVTM and CDR2 ANQGSEA. The germline V and J ends were trimmed by 5 bases and 3 bases, with 11 bases remaining between them. CDR3 protein: CSVWSGHYEQYF. The CDR3 bases are TGCAGCGTTTGGAGCGGGCACTACGAGCAGTACTTC.

The rearrangement links TRBV5-5 to TRBJ2-3, with 13 bases matching TRBD2. The CDR3 is 16 residues long. CDR1 is SGHKS and CDR2 is YYEKEE in the germline V gene (reference sequence). The V segment lost 3 bases and the J segment 3 bases; nucleotides outside the gene matches: 4. Here the CDR3 reads CASSWLTSGGTDTQYF. The CDR3 DNA is TGTGCCAGCAGCTGGTTGACTAGCGGGGGGACAGATACGCAGTATTTT. The full variable domain, rest sourced from reference TRBV5-5 and TRBJ2-3, is DAGVTQSPTHLIKTRGQQVTLRCSPISGHKSVSWYQQVLGQGPQFIFQYYEKEERGRGNFPDRFSARQFPNYSSELNVNALLLGDSALYLCASSWLTSGGTDTQYFGPGTRLTVL.